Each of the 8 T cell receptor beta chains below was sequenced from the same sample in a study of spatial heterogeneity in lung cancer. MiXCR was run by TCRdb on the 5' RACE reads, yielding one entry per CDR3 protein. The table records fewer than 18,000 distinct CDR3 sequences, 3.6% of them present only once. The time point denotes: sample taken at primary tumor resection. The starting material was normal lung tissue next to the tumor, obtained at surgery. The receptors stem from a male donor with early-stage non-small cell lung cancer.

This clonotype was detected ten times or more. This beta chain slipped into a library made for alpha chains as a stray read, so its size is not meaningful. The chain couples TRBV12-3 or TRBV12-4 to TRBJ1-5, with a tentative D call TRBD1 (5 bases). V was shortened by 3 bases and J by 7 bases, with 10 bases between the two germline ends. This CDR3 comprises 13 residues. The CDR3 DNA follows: TGTGCCAGCAGTTTCTGGCAGGGACAGCCCCAGCATTTT. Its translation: CASSFWQGQPQHF.

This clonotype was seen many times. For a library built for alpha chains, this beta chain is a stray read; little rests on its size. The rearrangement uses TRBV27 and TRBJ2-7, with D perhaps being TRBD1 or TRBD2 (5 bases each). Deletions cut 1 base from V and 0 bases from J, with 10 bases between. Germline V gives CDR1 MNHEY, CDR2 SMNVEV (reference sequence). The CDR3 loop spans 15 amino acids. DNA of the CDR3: TGTGCCAGCAGTTTATTGGGGGTAGGCTCCTACGAGCAGTACTTC. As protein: CASSLLGVGSYEQYF.

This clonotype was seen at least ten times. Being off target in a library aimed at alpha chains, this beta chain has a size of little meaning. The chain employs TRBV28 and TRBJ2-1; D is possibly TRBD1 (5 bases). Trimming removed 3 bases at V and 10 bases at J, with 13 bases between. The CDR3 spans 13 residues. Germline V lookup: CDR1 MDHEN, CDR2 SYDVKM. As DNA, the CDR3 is TGTGCCAGCAGTTTGATTAACAGGTCCGAGCAGTTCTTC. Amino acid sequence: CASSLINRSEQFF.

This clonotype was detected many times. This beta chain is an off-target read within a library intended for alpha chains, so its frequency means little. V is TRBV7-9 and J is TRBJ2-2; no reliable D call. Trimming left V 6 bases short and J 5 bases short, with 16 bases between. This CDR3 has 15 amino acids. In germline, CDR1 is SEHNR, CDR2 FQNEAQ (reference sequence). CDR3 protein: CASRSIGNTTGELFF. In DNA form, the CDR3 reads TGTGCCAGCAGGTCTATAGGAAATACTACCGGGGAGCTGTTTTTT.

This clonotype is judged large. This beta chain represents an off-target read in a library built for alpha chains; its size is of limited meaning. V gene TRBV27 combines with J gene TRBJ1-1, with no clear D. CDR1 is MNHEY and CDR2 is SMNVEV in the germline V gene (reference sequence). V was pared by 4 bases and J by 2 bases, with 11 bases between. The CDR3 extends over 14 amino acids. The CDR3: CASSSIQSNTEAFF. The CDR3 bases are TGTGCCAGCAGTTCCATTCAGAGTAACACTGAAGCTTTCTTT.

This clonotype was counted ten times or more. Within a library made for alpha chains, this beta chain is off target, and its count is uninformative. The CDR3 DNA sequence: TGTGCCAGCAGCCACGGGGAGACCCAGTACTTC. This gives the protein CASSHGETQYF. The chain uses TRBV6-5 and TRBJ2-5; D is undetermined. This CDR3 is 11 amino acids long. The V end lost 6 bases, the J end lost 5 bases, and 7 bases lay between the germline ends. The germline V gene has CDR1 MNHEY and CDR2 SVGAGI.

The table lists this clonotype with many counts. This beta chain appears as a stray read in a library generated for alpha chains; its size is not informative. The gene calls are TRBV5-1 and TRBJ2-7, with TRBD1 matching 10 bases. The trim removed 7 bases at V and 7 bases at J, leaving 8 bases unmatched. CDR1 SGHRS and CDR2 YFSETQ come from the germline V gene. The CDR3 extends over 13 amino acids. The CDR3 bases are TGCGCCAGCGGCACCGGGACAGGGGTTGAGCAGTACTTC. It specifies CASGTGTGVEQYF.

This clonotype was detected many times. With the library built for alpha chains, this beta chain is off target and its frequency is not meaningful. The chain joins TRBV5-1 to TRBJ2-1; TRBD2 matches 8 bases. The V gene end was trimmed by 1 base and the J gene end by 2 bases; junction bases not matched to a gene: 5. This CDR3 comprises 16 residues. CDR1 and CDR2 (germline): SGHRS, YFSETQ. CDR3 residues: CASSLFKRETYNEQFF. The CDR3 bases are TGCGCCAGCAGCTTGTTTAAGCGGGAGACCTACAATGAGCAGTTCTTC.